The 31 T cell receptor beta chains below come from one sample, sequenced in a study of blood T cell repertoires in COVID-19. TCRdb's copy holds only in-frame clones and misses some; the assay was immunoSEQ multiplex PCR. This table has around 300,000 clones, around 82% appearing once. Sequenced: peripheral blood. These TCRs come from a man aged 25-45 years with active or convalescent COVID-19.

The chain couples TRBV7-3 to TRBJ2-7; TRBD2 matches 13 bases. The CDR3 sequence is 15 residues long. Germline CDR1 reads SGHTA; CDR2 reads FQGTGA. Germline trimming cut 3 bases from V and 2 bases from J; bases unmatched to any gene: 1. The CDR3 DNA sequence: TGTGCCAGCAGCTTGGGACTAGCGGGGACCTACGAGCAGTACTTC. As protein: CASSLGLAGTYEQYF.

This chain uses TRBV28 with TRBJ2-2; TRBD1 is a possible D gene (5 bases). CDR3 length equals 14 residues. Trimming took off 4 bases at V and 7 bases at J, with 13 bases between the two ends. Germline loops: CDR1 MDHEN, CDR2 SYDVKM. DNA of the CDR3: TGTGCCAGCAGTTCAAGGGGCTTAATCGGGGAGCTGTTTTTT. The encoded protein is CASSSRGLIGELFF. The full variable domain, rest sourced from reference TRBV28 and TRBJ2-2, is DVKVTQSSRYLVKRTGEKVFLECVQDMDHENMFWYRQDPGLGLRLIYFSYDVKMKEKGDIPEGYSVSREKKERFSLILESASTNQTSMYLCASSSRGLIGELFFGEGSRLTVL.

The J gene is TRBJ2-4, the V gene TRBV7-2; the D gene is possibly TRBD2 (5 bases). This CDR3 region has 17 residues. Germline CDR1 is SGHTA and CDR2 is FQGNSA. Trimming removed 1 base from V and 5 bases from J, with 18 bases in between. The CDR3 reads CASSLVSGIRGQNIQYF. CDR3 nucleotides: TGTGCCAGCAGCTTAGTATCTGGGATCCGCGGGCAAAACATTCAGTACTTC. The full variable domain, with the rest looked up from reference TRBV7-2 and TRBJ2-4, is GAGVSQSPSNKVTEKGKDVELRCDPISGHTALYWYRQSLGQGLEFLIYFQGNSAPDKSGLPSDRFSAERTGGSVSTLTIQRTQQEDSAVYLCASSLVSGIRGQNIQYFGAGTRLSVL.

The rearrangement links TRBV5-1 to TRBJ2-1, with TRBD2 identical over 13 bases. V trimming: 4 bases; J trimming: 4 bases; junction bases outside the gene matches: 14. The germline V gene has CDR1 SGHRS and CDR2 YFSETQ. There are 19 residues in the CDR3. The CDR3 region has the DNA TGCGCCAGCAGCACAGGACTAGCGGGAGTTCCAGGTTCGTACAATGAGCAGTTCTTC. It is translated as CASSTGLAGVPGSYNEQFF.

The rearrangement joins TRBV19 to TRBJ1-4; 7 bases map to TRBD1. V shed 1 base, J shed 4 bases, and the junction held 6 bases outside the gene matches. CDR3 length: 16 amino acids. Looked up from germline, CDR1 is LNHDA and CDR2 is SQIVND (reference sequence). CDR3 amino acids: CASSIVEGAFNEKLFF. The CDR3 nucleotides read TGTGCCAGTAGTATAGTTGAGGGGGCGTTTAATGAAAAACTGTTTTTT.

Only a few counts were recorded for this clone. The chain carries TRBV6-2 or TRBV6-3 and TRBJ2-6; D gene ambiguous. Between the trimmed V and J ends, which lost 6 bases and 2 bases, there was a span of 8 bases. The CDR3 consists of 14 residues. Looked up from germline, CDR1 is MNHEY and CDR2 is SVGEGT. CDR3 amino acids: CASSQSAGANVLTF. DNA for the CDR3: TGTGCCAGCAGCCAAAGCGCTGGGGCCAACGTCCTGACTTTC.

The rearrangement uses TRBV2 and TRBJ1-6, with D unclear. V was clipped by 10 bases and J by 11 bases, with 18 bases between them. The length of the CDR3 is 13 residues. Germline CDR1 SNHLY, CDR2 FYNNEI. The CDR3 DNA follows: TGTGCCATCGCCCTAGGCGCATTGACACCCCTCCACTTT. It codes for CAIALGALTPLHF. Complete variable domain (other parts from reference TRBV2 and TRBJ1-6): EPEVTQTPSHQVTQMGQEVILRCVPISNHLYFYWYRQILGQKVEFLVSFYNNEISEKSEIFDDQFSVERPDGSNFTLKIRSTKLEDSAMYFCAIALGALTPLHFGNGTRLTVT.

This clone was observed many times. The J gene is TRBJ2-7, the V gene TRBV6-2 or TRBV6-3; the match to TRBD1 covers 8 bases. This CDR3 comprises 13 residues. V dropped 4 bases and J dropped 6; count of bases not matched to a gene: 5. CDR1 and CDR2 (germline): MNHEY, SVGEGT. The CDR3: CASSSQGAGEQYF. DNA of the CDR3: TGTGCCAGCAGTTCGCAGGGGGCGGGCGAGCAGTACTTC.

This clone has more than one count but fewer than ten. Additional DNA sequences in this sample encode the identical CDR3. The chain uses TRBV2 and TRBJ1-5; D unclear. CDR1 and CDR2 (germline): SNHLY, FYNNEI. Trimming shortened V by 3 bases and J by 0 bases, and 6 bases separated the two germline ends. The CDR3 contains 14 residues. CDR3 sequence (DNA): TGTGCCAGCAGTGACAGTCATAGCAATCAGCCCCAGCATTTT. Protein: CASSDSHSNQPQHF.

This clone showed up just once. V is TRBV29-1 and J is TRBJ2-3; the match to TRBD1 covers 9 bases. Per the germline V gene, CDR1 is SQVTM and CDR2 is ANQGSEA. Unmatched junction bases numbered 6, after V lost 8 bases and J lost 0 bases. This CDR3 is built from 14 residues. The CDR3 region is CSYRTGASTDTQYF. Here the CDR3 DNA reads TGCAGCTACCGGACAGGGGCTAGCACAGATACGCAGTATTTT.

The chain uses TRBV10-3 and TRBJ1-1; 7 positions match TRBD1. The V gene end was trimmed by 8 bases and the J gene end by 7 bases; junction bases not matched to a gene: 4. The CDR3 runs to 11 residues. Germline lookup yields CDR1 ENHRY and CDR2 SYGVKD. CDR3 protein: CAIGDSYEAFF. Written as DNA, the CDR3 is TGTGCCATCGGGGACAGTTATGAAGCTTTCTTT.

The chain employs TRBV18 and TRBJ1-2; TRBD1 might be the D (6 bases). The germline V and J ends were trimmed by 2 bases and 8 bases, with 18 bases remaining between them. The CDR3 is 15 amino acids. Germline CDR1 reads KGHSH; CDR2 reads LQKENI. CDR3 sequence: CASSPGQPRGSGYTF. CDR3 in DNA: TGTGCCAGCTCACCAGGACAGCCCAGAGGGAGCGGCTACACCTTC.

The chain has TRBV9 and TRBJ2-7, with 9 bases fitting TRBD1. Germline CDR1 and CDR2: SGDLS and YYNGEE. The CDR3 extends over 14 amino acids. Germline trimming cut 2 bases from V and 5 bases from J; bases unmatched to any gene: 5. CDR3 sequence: CASSVRQGDDEQYF. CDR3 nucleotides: TGTGCCAGCAGCGTGAGACAGGGGGACGACGAGCAGTACTTC.

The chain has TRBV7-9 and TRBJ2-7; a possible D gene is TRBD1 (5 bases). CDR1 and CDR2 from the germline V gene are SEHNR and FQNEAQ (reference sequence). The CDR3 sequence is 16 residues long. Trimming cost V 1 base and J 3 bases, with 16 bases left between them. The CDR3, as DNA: TGTGCCAGCAGCTTAGGCGTGGGGCGGTGGGTCTACGAGCAGTACTTC. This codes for CASSLGVGRWVYEQYF.

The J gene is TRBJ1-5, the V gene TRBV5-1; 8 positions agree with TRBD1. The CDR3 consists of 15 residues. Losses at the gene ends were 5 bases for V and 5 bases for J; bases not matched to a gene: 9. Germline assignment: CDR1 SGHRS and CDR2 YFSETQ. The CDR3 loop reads CASRVDDRGDQPQHF. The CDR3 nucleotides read TGCGCCAGCAGGGTAGATGACAGGGGAGATCAGCCCCAGCATTTT.

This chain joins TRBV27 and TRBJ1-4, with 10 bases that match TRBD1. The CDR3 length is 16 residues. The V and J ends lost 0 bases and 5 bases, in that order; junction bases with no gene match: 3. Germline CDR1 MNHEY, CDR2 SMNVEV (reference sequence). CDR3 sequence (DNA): TGTGCCAGCAGTTTATCTGGACAGGGGGGGAATGAAAAACTGTTTTTT. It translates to CASSLSGQGGNEKLFF. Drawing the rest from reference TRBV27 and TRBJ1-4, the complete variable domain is EAQVTQNPRYLITVTGKKLTVTCSQNMNHEYMSWYRQDPGLGLRQIYYSMNVEVTDKGDVPEGYKVSRKEKRNFPLILESPSPNQTSLYFCASSLSGQGGNEKLFFGSGTQLSVL.

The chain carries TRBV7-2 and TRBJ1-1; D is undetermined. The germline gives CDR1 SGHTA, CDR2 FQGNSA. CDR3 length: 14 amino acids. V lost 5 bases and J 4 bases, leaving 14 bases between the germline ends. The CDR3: CASSPPSLITEAFF. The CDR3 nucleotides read TGTGCCAGCAGCCCCCCCAGTCTGATCACTGAAGCTTTCTTT.

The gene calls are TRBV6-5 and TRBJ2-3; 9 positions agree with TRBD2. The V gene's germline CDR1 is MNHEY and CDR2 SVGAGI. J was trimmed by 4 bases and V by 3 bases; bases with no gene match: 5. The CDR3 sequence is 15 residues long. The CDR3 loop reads CASSYGGGDSDTQYF. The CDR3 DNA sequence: TGTGCCAGCAGTTATGGCGGGGGGGATTCAGATACGCAGTATTTT.

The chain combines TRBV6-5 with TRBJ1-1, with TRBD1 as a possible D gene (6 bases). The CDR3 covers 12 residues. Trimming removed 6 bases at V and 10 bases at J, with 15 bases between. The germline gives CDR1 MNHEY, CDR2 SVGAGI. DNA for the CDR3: TGTGCCAGCAGCTCCAGGGGTTTCGGAGCTTTCTTT. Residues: CASSSRGFGAFF.

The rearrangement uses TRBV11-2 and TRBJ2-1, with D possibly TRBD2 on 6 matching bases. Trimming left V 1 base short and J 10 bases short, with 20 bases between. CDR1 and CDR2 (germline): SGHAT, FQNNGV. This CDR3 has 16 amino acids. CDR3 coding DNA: TGTGCCAGCAGCTTAGGTCGGGGAGGATCTGCAAGGGAGCAGTTCTTC. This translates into CASSLGRGGSAREQFF.

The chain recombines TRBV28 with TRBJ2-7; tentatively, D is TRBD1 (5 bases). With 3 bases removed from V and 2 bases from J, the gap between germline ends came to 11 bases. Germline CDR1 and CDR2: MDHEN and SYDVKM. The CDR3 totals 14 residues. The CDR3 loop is CASSLAGLTYEQYF. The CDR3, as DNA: TGTGCCAGCAGTTTGGCAGGGCTCACCTACGAGCAGTACTTC.

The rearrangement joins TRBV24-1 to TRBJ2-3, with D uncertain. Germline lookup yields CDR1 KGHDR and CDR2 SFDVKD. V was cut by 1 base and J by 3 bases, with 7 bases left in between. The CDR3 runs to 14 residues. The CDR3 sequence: CATSDFPTTDTQYF. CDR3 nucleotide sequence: TGTGCCACCAGTGATTTCCCGACTACAGATACGCAGTATTTT.

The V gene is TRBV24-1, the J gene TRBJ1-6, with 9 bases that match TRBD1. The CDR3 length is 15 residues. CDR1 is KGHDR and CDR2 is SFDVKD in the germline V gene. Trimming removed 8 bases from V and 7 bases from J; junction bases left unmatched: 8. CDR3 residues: CATNSPGQGNSPLHF. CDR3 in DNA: TGTGCCACCAACTCTCCGGGACAGGGAAATTCACCCCTCCACTTT.

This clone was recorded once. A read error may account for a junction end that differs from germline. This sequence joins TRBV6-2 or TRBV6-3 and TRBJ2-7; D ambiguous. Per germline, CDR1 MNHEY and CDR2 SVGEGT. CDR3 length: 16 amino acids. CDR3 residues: CASSHSPDWSSYEQYF. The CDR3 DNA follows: TGTGCCAGCAGTCACTCCCCCGACTGGAGCTCCTACGAGCAGTACTTC.

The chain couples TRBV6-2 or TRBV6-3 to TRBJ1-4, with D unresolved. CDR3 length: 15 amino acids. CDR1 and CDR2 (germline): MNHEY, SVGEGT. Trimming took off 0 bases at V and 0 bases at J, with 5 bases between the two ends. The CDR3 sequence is CASSYSLTTNEKLFF. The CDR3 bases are TGTGCCAGCAGTTACTCATTAACAACTAATGAAAAACTGTTTTTT.

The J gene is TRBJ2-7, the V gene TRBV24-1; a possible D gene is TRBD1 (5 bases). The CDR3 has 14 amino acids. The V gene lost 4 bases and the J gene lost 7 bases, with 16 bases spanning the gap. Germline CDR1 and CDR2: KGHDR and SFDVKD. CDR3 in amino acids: CATSDLGATGEQYF. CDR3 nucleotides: TGTGCCACCAGTGACCTAGGGGCGACGGGTGAGCAGTACTTC.

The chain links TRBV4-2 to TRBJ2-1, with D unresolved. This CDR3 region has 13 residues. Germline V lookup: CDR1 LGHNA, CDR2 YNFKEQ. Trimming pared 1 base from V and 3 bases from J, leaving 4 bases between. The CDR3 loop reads CASSQGLYNEQFF. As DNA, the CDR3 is TGTGCCAGCAGCCAAGGACTCTACAATGAGCAGTTCTTC.

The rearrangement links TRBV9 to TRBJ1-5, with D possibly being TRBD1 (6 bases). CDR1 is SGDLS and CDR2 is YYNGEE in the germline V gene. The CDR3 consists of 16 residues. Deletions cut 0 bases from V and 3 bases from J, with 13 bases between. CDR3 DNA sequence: TGTGCCAGCAGCGTAGAAGGCGGGGGCTCCAATCAGCCCCAGCATTTT. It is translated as CASSVEGGGSNQPQHF.

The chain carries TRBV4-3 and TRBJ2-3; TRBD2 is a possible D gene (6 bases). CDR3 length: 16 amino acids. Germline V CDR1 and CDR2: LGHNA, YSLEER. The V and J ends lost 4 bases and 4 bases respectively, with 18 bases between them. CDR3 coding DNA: TGCGCCAGCAGCCCAAAAGCCGGGAGACTCGCAGATACGCAGTATTTT. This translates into CASSPKAGRLADTQYF.

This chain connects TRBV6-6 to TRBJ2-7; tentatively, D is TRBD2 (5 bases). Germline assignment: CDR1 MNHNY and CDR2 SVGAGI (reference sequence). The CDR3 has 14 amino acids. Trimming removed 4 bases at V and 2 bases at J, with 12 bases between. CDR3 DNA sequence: TGTGCCAGCAGTTCCCAGACTACAACCTACGAGCAGTACTTC. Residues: CASSSQTTTYEQYF.

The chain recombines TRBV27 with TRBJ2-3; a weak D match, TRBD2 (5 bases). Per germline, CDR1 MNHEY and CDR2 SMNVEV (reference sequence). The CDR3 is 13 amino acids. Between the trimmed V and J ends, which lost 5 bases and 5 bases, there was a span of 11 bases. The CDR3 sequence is CASSPLAGDTQYF. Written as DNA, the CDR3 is TGTGCCAGCAGTCCTCTAGCCGGAGATACGCAGTATTTT.